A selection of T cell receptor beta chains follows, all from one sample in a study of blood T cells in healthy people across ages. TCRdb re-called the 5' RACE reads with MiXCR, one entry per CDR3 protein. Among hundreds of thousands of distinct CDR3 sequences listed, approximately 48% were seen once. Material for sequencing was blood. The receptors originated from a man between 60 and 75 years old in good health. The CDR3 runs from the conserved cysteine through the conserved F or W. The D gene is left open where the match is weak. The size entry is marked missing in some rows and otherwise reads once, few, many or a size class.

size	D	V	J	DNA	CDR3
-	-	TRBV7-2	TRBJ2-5	TGTGCCAGCAGCTCCCCCTGGACAGTCGGCCAAGAGACCCAGTACTTC	CASSSPWTVGQETQYF
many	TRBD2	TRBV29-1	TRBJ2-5	TGCAGCGTTGGGGGACTAGCGGGTCAAGGGCGCGAGACCCAGTACTTC	CSVGGLAGQGRETQYF
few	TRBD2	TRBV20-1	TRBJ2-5	TGCAGTGCCAGCCGGACTAGCGGGGGACAGTTTTGGCAAGAGACCCAGTACTTC	CSASRTSGGQFWQETQYF
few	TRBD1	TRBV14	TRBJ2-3	TGTGCCAGCAGCCAAGGCGATAAGACCAGGGGGTCCCGACGCACAGATACGCAGTATTTT	CASSQGDKTRGSRRTDTQYF
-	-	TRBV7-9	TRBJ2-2	TGTGCCAGTGGAGCAGGGTCGGACACCGGGGAGCTGTTTTTT	CASGAGSDTGELFF
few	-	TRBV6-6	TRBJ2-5	TGTGCCAGCAGTTCAGGATACCAAGAGACCCAGTACTTC	CASSSGYQETQYF
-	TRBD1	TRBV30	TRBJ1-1	TGTGCCTGGAGGGATGACAGGGGGCGTACTGAAGCTTTCTTT	CAWRDDRGRTEAFF
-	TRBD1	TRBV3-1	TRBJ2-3	TGTGCCAGCAGAAAACAGGGGGCAGATACGCAGTATTTT	CASRKQGADTQYF
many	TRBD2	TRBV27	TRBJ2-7	TGTGCCAGCAGCGGGGGGGGATACGAGCAGTACTTC	CASSGGGYEQYF
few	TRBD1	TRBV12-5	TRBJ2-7	TGTGCTAGTGGTTTGTCTCCGACAGGGGCGGACTACGAGCAGTACTTC	CASGLSPTGADYEQYF
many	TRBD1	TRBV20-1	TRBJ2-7	TGCAGTGCTAAGGGGGCTCGGAACGAGCAGTACTTC	CSAKGARNEQYF
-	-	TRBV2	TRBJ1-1	TGTGCCAGCAGTGAAGTTTGGGGCGGGACGAACACTGAAGCTTTCTTT	CASSEVWGGTNTEAFF
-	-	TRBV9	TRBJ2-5	TGTGCCAGCAGCGTAGGGCAGCGCCTAAACAATGAGCAGTACTTC	CASSVGQRLNNEQYF
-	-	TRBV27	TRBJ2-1	TGTGCCAGCAGTTTATCGGGACACGAGCAGTTCTTC	CASSLSGHEQFF
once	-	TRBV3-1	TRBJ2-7	TGTGCCAGCAGCCAAGGGAGCTGGAGTTACGAGCAGTACTTC	CASSQGSWSYEQYF
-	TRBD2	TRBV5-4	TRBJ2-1	TGTGCCAGCACCATAACTAGCGGTCCTTACAATGAGCAGTTCTTC	CASTITSGPYNEQFF
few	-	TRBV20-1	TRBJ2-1	TGCAGTGCTACGCAGGGGACATACAATGAGCAGTTCTTC	CSATQGTYNEQFF
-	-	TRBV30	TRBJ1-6	TGTGCCTGGAGTAAGGGACTCACGAGCTCCTATAATTCACCCCTCCACTTT	CAWSKGLTSSYNSPLHF
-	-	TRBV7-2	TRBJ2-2	TGTGCCAGCAGACAGGGACCGCGCGCCGGGGAGCTGTTTTTT	CASRQGPRAGELFF
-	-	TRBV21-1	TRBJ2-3	TGTGCCAGCAGCAAAGCGTTTAGACGGGGTACGAATACGCAGTATTTT	CASSKAFRRGTNTQYF
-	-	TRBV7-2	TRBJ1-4	TGTGCCAGCAGCTCTGGACCCGGGATAATGTCTGAAAAACTGTTTTTT	CASSSGPGIMSEKLFF
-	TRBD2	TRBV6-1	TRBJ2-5	TGTGCCAGCAGTGAAGAGGGACTAGCGGCGGAGACCCAGTACTTC	CASSEEGLAAETQYF
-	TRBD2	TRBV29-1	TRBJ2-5	TGCAGCGAAAGGTCGTGGGGGGGTCAAGAGACCCAGTACTTC	CSERSWGGQETQYF
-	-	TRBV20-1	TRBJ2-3	TGCAGTGCTAATCTCCAACTAGATACGCAGTATTTT	CSANLQLDTQYF
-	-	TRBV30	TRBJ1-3	TGTGCCTGGAGTGTACGCGGGAACACCATATATTTT	CAWSVRGNTIYF
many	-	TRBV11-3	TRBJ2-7	TGTGCCAGCAGCTTGGGTCCTAGGGGTATCGACGAGCAGTACTTC	CASSLGPRGIDEQYF
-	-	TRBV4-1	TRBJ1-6	TGCGCCAGCAGCCATAACCACTCACCCCTCCACTTT	CASSHNHSPLHF
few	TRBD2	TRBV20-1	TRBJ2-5	TGCAGTGCTAGAGAGAGGAGACTAGCGGGGGCCCAAGAGACCCAGTACTTC	CSARERRLAGAQETQYF
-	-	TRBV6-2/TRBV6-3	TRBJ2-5	TGTGCCAGCAGCTCAACAGGGCCGGAGACCCAGTACTTC	CASSSTGPETQYF
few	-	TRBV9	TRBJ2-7	TGTGCCAGCAGCGTAGAGGATGGTTCAGGCGGCTCCTACGAGCAGTACTTC	CASSVEDGSGGSYEQYF
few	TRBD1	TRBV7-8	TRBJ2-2	TGTGCCAGCGCCATGGCACAGGGGGCCGCCGGGGAGCTGTTTTTT	CASAMAQGAAGELFF
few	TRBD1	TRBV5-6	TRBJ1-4	TGTGCCAGCAGCTTCCGACAGGGGGCCGGAGAAAAACTGTTTTTT	CASSFRQGAGEKLFF
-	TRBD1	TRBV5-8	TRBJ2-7	TGTGCCAGCAGCAAAACCGGGACAGGGCACTACGAGCAGTACTTC	CASSKTGTGHYEQYF
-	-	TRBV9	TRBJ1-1	TGTGCCAGCAGCCCTGGTAAGGAGAACACTGAAGCTTTCTTT	CASSPGKENTEAFF
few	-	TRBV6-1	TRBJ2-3	TGTGCCAGCAGTGACCTAGCGAGCACAGATACGCAGTATTTT	CASSDLASTDTQYF
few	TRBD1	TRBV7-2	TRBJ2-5	TGTGCCAGCAGCCCGGACAGGTTCCAAGAGACCCAGTACTTC	CASSPDRFQETQYF
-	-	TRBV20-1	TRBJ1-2	TGCAGTCCCCGGGGGGGCTCTCTCGGGGGGTATGGCTACACCTTC	CSPRGGSLGGYGYTF